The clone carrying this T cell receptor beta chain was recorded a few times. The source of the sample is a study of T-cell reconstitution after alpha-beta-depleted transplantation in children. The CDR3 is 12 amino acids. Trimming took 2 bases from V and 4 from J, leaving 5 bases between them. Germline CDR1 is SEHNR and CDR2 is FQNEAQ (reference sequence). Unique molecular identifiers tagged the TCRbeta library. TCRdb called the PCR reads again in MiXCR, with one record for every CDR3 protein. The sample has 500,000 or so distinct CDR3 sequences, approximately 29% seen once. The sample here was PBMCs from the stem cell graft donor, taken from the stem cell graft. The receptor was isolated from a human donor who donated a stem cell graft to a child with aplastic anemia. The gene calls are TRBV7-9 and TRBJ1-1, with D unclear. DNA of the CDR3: TGTGCCAGCAGCTTATCAACCACTGAAGCTTTCTTT. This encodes CASSLSTTEAFF.